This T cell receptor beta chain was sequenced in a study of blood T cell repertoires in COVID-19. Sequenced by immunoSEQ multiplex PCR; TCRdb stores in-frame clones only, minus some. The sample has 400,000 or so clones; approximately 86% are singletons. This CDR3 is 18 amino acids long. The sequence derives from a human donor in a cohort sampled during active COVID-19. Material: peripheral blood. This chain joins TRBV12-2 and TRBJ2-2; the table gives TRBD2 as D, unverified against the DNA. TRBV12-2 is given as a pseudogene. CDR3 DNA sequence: TGTGCAAGTCGCTCTCCTGGACTAGCGGGGCGAAAGACCGGGGAGCTGTTTTTT. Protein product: CASRSPGLAGRKTGELFF.